Listed below are T cell receptor beta chains from one sample, sequenced in a study of T cells in localized non-small cell lung cancer. This table comes from immunoSEQ multiplex PCR, and its TCRdb copy is limited to in-frame clones, with some not included. The profile shows tens of thousands of clones, 92% of them singletons. The starting material was peripheral blood mononuclear cells, obtained before any cancer treatment. The origin of the receptors is a woman aged 35-75 years with stage III lung adenocarcinoma. The CDR3 runs from the conserved cysteine through the conserved F or W. The D gene is left open where the match is weak. Clone size appears in some rows only: once, few, many, or a class for an expanded clone.

>TRBD2|TRBJ2-7|-|TRBV28
TGTGCCAGCAGTTTAGCGGGACTAGCGGGGTCCTACGAGCAGTACTTC
CASSLAGLAGSYEQYF
>-|TRBJ2-3|-|TRBV19
TGTGCCAGTAGTATAGGAGGCCGGCGCACAGATACGCAGTATTTT
CASSIGGRRTDTQYF
>TRBD2|TRBJ2-1|-|TRBV28
TGTGCCAGCAGCTCTCCGGGACTAGCGGGCTACAATGAGCAGTTCTTC
CASSSPGLAGYNEQFF
>TRBD1|TRBJ2-7|-|TRBV6-5
TGTGCCAGCAGGCGGACAGGGATTGAGTACGAGCAGTACTTC
CASRRTGIEYEQYF
>TRBD2|TRBJ2-5|-|TRBV2
TGTGCCAGCAGAACTAGCGGGGGGGTTGAGACCCAGTACTTC
CASRTSGGVETQYF
>-|TRBJ2-1|-|TRBV18
TGTGCCAGCTCACCAAGGACATTCGCAGAAATTGAGCAGTTCTTC
CASSPRTFAEIEQFF
>TRBD1|TRBJ1-5|-|TRBV5-1
TGCGCCAGCAGCCAAACAGGGGGCGCGGATCAGCCCCAGCATTTT
CASSQTGGADQPQHF
>-|TRBJ1-1|few|TRBV2
TGTGCCAGCAGTGACCTAGAGAACACTGAAGCTTTCTTT
CASSDLENTEAFF
>-|TRBJ2-3|-|TRBV29-1
TGCAGCGTTGATGAGGGAATTGGGCTCACAGATACGCAGTATTTT
CSVDEGIGLTDTQYF
>TRBD1|TRBJ1-2|-|TRBV7-9
TGTGCCAGCAGCTCAATGACAGGGATTAAAGGCTACACCTTC
CASSSMTGIKGYTF
>TRBD2|TRBJ2-1|-|TRBV28
TGTGCCAGCGTTCTGGCGGGAGCGGACAATGAGCAGTTCTTC
CASVLAGADNEQFF
>TRBD1|TRBJ1-1|-|TRBV10-3
TGTGCCATCAGGCCGGGACAGGTCCTCAAGAACACTGAAGCTTTCTTT
CAIRPGQVLKNTEAFF
>-|TRBJ1-4|once|TRBV7-9
TGTGCCAGCAGCCCCCCATGTGGGGGCAAAAATGAAAAACTGTTTTTT
CASSPPCGGKNEKLFF
>-|TRBJ2-7|-|TRBV10-3
TGTGCCATCATGGGCCAACAGGGTGGAGAGCAGTACTTC
CAIMGQQGGEQYF
>-|TRBJ1-3|-|TRBV10-3
TGTGCCATCAGTTTGGACGGGATCTCTGGAAACACCATATATTTT
CAISLDGISGNTIYF
>TRBD2|TRBJ2-1|few|TRBV7-9
TGTGCCAGCAGCTTAGGGGGGGGAACTGACAATGAGCAGTTCTTC
CASSLGGGTDNEQFF
>-|TRBJ1-1|-|TRBV9
TGTGCCAGCAGCGTCGGGACTACGAACACTGAAGCTTTCTTT
CASSVGTTNTEAFF
>-|TRBJ1-4|-|TRBV5-1
TGCGCCAGCAGCTTGGGGGCAACTAATGAAAAACTGTTTTTT
CASSLGATNEKLFF
>TRBD2|TRBJ2-2|-|TRBV5-1
TGCGCCAGCAGCCTGCGGACTAGCGGGAGGACCAACACCGGGGAGCTGTTTTTT
CASSLRTSGRTNTGELFF
>TRBD1|TRBJ1-1|-|TRBV29-1
TGCAGCGCTAAGGACAGGATCACTGAAGCTTTCTTT
CSAKDRITEAFF
>-|TRBJ2-2|-|TRBV28
TGTGCCAGCAGCCCTCCAGGGTCGAACACCGGGGAGCTGCTTTTT
CASSPPGSNTGELLF
>-|TRBJ1-5|-|TRBV19
TGTGCCAGTAGTATAGAGTGGGGACTTGATCAGCCCCAGCATTTT
CASSIEWGLDQPQHF
>TRBD2|TRBJ2-4|-|TRBV11-2
TGTGCCAGCAAACCCCTAGCGGGAGTTCTCAAAAACATTCAGTACTTC
CASKPLAGVLKNIQYF
>-|TRBJ2-3|-|TRBV6-9
TGTGCCAGCAGCGCAGGGAGTAGCGACACAGATACGCAGTATTTT
CASSAGSSDTDTQYF
>-|TRBJ2-1|-|TRBV7-9
TGTGCCAGCAGCTTAGATACCGGGGGATACAATGAGCAGTTCTTC
CASSLDTGGYNEQFF
>TRBD1|TRBJ1-2|-|TRBV5-6
TGTGCCAGCAGCTCAGACCCGGGACAGACCTTCTATGGCTACACCTTC
CASSSDPGQTFYGYTF